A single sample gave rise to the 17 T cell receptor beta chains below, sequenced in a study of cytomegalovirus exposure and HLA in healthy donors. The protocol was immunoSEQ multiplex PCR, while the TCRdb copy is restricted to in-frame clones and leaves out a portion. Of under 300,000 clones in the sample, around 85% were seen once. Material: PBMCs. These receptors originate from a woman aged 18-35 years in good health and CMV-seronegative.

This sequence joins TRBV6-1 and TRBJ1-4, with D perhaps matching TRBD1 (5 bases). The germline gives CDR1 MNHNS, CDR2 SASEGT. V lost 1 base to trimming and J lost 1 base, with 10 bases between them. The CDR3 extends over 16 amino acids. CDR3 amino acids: CASSEGQPLTNEKLFF. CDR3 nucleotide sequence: TGTGCCAGCAGTGAAGGACAGCCCCTAACTAATGAAAAACTGTTTTTT.

The CDR3 DNA reads TGTGCCAGCAGCTGGGGCCAGATGAACACTGAAGCTTTCTTT. Translation gives CASSWGQMNTEAFF. The chain recombines TRBV5-6 with TRBJ1-1, with D possibly TRBD1 on 5 matching bases. Germline loops: CDR1 SGHDT, CDR2 YYEEEE. Trimming left V 3 bases short and J 0 bases short, with 9 bases between. The CDR3 has 14 amino acids.

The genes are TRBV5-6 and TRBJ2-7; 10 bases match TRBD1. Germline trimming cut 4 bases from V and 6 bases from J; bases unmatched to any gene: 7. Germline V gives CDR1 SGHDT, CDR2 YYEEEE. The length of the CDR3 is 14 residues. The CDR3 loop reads CASSPLTGGTEQYF. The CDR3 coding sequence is TGTGCCAGCAGCCCATTGACAGGGGGCACCGAGCAGTACTTC.

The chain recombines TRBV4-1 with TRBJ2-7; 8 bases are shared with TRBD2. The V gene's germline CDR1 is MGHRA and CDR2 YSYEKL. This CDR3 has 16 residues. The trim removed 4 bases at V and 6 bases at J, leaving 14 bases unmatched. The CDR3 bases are TGCGCCAGCAGCCTTGATCTAGCGGGCAAGGAAGGCGAGCAGTACTTC. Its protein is CASSLDLAGKEGEQYF.

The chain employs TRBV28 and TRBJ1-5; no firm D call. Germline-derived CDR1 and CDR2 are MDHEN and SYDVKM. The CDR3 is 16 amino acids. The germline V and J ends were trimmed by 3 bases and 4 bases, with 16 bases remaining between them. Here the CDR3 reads CASSFGEGRLNQPQHF. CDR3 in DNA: TGTGCCAGCAGTTTCGGGGAAGGACGACTTAATCAGCCCCAGCATTTT.

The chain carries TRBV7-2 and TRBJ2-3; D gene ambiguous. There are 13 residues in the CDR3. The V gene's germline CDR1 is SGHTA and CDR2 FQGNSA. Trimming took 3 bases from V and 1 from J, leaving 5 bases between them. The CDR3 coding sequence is TGTGCCAGCAGCTTGAGCCGCACAGATACGCAGTATTTT. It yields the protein CASSLSRTDTQYF.

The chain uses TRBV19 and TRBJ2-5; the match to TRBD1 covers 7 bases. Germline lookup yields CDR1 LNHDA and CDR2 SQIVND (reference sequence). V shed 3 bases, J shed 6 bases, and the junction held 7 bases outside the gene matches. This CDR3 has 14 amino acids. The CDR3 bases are TGTGCCAGTAGTATTGAAGGGGGCGCGAAGACCCAGTACTTC. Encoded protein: CASSIEGGAKTQYF.

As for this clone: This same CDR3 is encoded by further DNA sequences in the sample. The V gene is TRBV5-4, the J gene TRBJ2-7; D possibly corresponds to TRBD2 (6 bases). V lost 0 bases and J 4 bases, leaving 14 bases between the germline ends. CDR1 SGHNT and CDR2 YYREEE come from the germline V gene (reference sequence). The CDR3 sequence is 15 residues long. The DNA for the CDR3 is TGTGCCAGCAGCTTGGATCCGGGTAGCGGTTACGAGCAGTACTTC. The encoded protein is CASSLDPGSGYEQYF.

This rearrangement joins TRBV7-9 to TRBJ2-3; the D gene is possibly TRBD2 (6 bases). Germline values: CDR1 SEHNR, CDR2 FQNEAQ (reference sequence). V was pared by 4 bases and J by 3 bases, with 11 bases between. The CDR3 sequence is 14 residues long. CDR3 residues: CASSSGVTTDTQYF. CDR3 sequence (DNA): TGTGCCAGCAGCTCGGGGGTTACTACAGATACGCAGTATTTT.

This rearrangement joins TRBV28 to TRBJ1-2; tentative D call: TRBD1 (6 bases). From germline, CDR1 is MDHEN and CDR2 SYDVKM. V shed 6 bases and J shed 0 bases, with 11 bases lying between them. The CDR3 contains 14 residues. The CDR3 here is CASSPGTSNYGYTF. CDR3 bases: TGTGCCAGCAGCCCCGGGACATCTAACTATGGCTACACCTTC.

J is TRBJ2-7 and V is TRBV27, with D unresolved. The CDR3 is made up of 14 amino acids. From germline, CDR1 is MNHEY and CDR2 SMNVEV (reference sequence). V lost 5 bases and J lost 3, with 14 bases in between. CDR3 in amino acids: CASSPTGSFYEQYF. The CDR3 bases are TGTGCCAGCAGTCCCACCGGGTCCTTCTACGAGCAGTACTTC.

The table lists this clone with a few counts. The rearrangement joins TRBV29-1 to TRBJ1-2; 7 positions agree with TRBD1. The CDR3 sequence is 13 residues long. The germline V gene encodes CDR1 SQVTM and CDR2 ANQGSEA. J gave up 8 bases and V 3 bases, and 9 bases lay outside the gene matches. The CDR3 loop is CSVEHTGAKGYTF. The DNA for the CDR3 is TGCAGCGTTGAGCATACAGGGGCAAAGGGCTACACCTTC.

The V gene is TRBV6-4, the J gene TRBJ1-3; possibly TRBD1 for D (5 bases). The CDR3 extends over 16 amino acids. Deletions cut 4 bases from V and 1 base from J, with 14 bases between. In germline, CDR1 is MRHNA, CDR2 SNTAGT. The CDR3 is CASSAGTEGSGNTIYF. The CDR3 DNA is TGTGCCAGCAGTGCCGGGACGGAGGGATCTGGAAACACCATATATTTT.

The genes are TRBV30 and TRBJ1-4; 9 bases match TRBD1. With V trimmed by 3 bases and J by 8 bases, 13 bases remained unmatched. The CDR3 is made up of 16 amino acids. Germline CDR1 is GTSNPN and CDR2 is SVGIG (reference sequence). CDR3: CAWSPSLQGAREKLFF. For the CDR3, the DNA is TGTGCCTGGAGCCCAAGTCTACAGGGGGCGCGAGAAAAACTGTTTTTT.

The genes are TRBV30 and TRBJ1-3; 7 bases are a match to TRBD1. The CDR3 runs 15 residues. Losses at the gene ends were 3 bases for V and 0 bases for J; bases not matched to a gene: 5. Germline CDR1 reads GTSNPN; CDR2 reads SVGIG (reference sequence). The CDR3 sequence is CAWRQGPNSGNTIYF. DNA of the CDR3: TGTGCCTGGAGACAGGGGCCCAACTCTGGAAACACCATATATTTT. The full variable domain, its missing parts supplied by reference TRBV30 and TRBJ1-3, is SQTIHQWPATLVQPVGSPLSLECTVEGTSNPNLYWYRQAAGRGLQLLFYSVGIGQISSEVPQNLSASRPQDRQFILSSKKLLLSDSGFYLCAWRQGPNSGNTIYFGEGSWLTVV.

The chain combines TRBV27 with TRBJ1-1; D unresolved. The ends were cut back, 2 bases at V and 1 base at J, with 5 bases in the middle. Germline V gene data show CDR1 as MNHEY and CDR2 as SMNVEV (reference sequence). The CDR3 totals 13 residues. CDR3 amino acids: CASSLSPNTEAFF. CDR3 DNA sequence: TGTGCCAGCAGTTTAAGCCCGAACACTGAAGCTTTCTTT.

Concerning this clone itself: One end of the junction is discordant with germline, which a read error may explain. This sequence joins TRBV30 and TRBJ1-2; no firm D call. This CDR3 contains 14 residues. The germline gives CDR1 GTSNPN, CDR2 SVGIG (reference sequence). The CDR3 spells CAWRVKVEALGSAF. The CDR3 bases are TGTGCCTGGAGGGTGAAAGTTGAGGCCCTGGGGAGCGCCTTC.